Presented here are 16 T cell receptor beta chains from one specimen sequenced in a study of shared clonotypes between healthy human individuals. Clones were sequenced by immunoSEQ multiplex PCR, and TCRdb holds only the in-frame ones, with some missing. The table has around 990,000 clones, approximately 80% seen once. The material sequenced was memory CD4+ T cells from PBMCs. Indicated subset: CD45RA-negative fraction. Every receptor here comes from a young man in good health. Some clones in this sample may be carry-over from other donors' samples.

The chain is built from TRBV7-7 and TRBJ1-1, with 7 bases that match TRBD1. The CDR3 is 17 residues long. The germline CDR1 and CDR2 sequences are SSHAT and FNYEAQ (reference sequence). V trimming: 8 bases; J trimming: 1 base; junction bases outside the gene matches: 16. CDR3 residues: CASLRTGPRVKNTEAFF. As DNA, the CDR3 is TGTGCCAGCCTCCGGACAGGACCCCGAGTAAAGAACACTGAAGCTTTCTTT.

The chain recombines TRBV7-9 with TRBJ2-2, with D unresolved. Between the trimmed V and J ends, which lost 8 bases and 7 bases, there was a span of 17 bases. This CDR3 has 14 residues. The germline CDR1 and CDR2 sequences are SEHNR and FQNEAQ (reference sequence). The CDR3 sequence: CASHSADLIGELFF. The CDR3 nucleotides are TGTGCCAGCCACAGTGCGGATTTAATCGGGGAGCTGTTTTTT.

CDR3 DNA: TGTGCCAGCAGCCCACTCGGGTCACGAGAGACCCAGTACTTC. Translation gives CASSPLGSRETQYF. The chain combines TRBV11-1 with TRBJ2-5; no definite D call. Trimming shortened V by 5 bases and J by 4 bases, and 14 bases separated the two germline ends. The CDR3 has 14 residues. Germline CDR1 is SGHAT and CDR2 is FQDESV (reference sequence).

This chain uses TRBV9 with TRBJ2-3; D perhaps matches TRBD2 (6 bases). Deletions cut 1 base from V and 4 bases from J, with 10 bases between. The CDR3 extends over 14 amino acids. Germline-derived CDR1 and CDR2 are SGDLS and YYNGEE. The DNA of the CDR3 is TGTGCCAGCAGCGTAAGCGGGCACTCAGATACGCAGTATTTT. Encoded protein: CASSVSGHSDTQYF.

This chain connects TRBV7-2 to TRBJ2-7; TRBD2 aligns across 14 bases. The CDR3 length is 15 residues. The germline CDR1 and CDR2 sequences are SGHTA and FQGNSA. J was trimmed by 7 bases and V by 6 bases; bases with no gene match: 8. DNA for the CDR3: TGTGCCAGCAGACGACTAGCGGGAGGGCGAGGGGAGCAGTACTTC. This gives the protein CASRRLAGGRGEQYF.

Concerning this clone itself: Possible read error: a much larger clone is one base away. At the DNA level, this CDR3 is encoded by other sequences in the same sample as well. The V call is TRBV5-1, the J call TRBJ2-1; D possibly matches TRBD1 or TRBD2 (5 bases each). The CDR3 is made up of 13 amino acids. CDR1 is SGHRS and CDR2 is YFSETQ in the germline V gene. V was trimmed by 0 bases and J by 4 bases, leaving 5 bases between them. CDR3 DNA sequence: TGCGCCAGCAGCTTGGGGGGGTACAATGAGCAGTTCTTC. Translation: CASSLGGYNEQFF.

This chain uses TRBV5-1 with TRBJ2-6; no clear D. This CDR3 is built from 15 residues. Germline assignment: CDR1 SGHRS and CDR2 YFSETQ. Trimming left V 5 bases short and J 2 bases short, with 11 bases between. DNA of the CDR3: TGCGCCAGCAGGCCAACACTTACTGGGGCCAACGTCCTGACTTTC. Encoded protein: CASRPTLTGANVLTF.

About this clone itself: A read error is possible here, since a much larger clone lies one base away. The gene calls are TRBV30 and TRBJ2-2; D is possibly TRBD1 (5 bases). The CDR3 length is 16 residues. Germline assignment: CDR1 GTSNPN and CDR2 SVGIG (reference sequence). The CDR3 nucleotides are TGTACCTGGAGTGTGGGGCAGCTCTCGAACACCGGGGAGCTGTTTTTT. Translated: CTWSVGQLSNTGELFF.

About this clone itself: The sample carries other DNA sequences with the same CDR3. The CDR3 reads CASSPDRYEQYF. CDR3 nucleotide sequence: TGTGCCAGCTCACCAGACAGGTACGAGCAGTACTTC. The chain carries TRBV18 and TRBJ2-7; a possible D gene is TRBD1 (6 bases). The CDR3 loop spans 12 amino acids. CDR1 is KGHSH, CDR2 LQKENI, per germline. V lost 2 bases to trimming and J lost 4 bases, with 6 bases between them.

In nucleotides, the CDR3 is TGCGCCAGCAGCCCAGGGGAATGGGGGGCCGGGGAGCTGTTTTTT. It codes for CASSPGEWGAGELFF. The genes are TRBV4-3 and TRBJ2-2; D possibly uses TRBD1 or TRBD2 (6 bases each). The ends were cut back, 4 bases at V and 6 bases at J, with 15 bases in the middle. Per the germline V gene, CDR1 is LGHNA and CDR2 is YSLEER. The CDR3 length is 15 residues.

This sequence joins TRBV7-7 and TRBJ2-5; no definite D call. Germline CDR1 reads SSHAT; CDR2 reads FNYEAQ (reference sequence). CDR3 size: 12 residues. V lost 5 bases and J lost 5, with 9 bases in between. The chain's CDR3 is CASSPEGETQYF. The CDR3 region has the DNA TGTGCCAGCAGCCCCGAAGGGGAGACCCAGTACTTC.

This chain's CDR3 is CASSPDGTGANVLTF. The CDR3 nucleotides read TGTGCCAGTAGCCCGGATGGGACTGGGGCCAACGTCCTGACTTTC. The chain carries TRBV19 and TRBJ2-6; no clear D gene. CDR3 length equals 15 residues. Germline V gene lookup returns CDR1 LNHDA and CDR2 SQIVND (reference sequence). Between the trimmed V and J ends, which lost 6 bases and 2 bases, there was a span of 11 bases.

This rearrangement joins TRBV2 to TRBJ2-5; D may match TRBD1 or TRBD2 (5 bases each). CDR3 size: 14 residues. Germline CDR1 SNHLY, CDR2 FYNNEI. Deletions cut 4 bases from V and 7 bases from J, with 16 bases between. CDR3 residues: CASSGVGTPGTQYF. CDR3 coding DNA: TGTGCCAGCAGTGGGGTGGGGACCCCGGGGACCCAGTACTTC.

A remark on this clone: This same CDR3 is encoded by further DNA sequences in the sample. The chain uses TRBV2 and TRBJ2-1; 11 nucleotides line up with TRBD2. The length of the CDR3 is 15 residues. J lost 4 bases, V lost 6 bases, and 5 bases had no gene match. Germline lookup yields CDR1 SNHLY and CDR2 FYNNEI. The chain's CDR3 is CASRVTSGSYNEQFF. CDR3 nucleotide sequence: TGTGCCAGCAGAGTAACTAGCGGGAGTTACAATGAGCAGTTCTTC.

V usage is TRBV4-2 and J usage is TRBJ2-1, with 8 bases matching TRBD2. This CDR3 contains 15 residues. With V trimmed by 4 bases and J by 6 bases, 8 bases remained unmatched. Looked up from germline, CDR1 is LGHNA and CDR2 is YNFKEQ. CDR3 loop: CASSPGGREVNEQFF. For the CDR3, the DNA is TGTGCCAGCAGCCCGGGGGGGCGGGAGGTCAATGAGCAGTTCTTC.

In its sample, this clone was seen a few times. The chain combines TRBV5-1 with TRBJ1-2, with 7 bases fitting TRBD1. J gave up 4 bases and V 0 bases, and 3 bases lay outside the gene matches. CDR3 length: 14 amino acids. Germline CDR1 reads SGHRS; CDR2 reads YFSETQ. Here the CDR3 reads CASSLEGAAYGYTF. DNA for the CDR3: TGCGCCAGCAGCTTGGAGGGGGCAGCCTATGGCTACACCTTC. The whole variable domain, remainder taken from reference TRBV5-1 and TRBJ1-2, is KAGVTQTPRYLIKTRGQQVTLSCSPISGHRSVSWYQQTPGQGLQFLFEYFSETQRNKGNFPGRFSGRQFSNSRSEMNVSTLELGDSALYLCASSLEGAAYGYTFGSGTRLTVV.